The sequence of this T cell receptor (beta chain) was determined in a study of cytomegalovirus exposure and HLA in healthy donors. The V gene lost 2 bases and the J gene lost 5 bases, with 12 bases spanning the gap. Germline assignment: CDR1 PRHDT and CDR2 FYEKMQ (reference sequence). This CDR3 has 14 amino acids. Primers: 60 Vbeta forward and 13 Jbeta reverse. The assay was immunoSEQ multiplex PCR, and TCRdb's table has in-frame clones only and misses some. This table has 130,000 or so clones, approximately 78% appearing once. The clonotype comes from a woman in her forties or fifties in good health and CMV-seropositive. Input material: PBMCs. The rearrangement joins TRBV13 to TRBJ1-1, with D perhaps TRBD1 (5 bases). The CDR3 DNA reads TGTGCCAGCAGCTTATTCGGGGGAGGGACTGAAGCTTTCTTT. Translation gives CASSLFGGGTEAFF.